This TCR beta chain was sequenced for a study of cytotoxic CD8 clonotypes in ibrutinib-treated CLL. Study results and limitations: Clonality increased with ibrutinib response but returned toward baseline at progression. In comparison with age-matched healthy donors, baseline clonality was higher and tracked circulating CD8+ T-cell counts. Timing of sampling differed between sustained-remission and progressing patients.

Profiling relied on immunoSEQ multiplex PCR, and the TCRdb table lists in-frame clones only, not all of them. The sample has approximately 47,000 clones; about three fifths are singletons. This CDR3 has 14 amino acids. Germline trimming cut 1 base from V and 10 bases from J; bases unmatched to any gene: 8. CDR1 is MGHDK, CDR2 SYGVNS, per germline. This clone is a singleton in its sample. Its antigen is undetermined. Investigators sourced 1.5 to 2 micrograms of genomic DNA from cryopreserved PBMCs for TCR beta libraries. The TCR originated in a human donor with chronic lymphocytic leukemia. The chain recombines TRBV25-1 with TRBJ1-2; 8 nucleotides match TRBD1. Sequenced material: PBMCs, taken after 24 months of ibrutinib treatment. CDR3 nucleotide sequence: TGTGCCAGCAGTGAATCGGGGGCAGGGGGCGACTACACCTTC. It translates to CASSESGAGGDYTF.